The 31 T cell receptor beta chains below were found in one sample sequenced in a study of OX40 agonist ivuxolimab in advanced cancers. Sequencing was performed with immunoSEQ multiplex PCR; in TCRdb, only in-frame clones are kept and a portion is missing. The table records tens of thousands of clones, roughly 92% of them present only once. The sample was CD4+ or CD8+ T cells sorted from blood, taken in a trial of the OX40 agonist ivuxolimab. These receptors originate from an adult with an advanced solid tumor such as melanoma, head and neck, liver or kidney cancer.

This clone has only one observation. The chain recombines TRBV6-5 with TRBJ1-6; D is ambiguous. The V end lost 2 bases, the J end lost 10 bases, and 15 bases lay between the germline ends. This CDR3 is built from 15 residues. Germline V lookup: CDR1 MNHEY, CDR2 SVGAGI. This chain's CDR3 is CASSYRPGFLSPLHF. CDR3 coding DNA: TGTGCCAGCAGTTACAGGCCGGGATTTTTATCACCCCTCCACTTT.

This clone was seen once. The genes are TRBV10-3 and TRBJ2-1; 12 bases are a match to TRBD2. V was clipped by 10 bases and J by 8 bases; unmatched bases: 12. The germline CDR1 and CDR2 sequences are ENHRY and SYGVKD. This CDR3 has 15 residues. The CDR3 DNA reads as TGTGCCACCGGGCGGCTAGCGGGGGGGCAGGATGAGCAGTTCTTC. Residues: CATGRLAGGQDEQFF.

Of note for this clone: At one boundary the junction diverges from the germline segment, which might be a read error. This chain uses TRBV7-7 with TRBJ2-5; D might be TRBD1 (6 bases). Germline V CDR1 and CDR2: SSHAT, FNYEAQ (reference sequence). The CDR3 sequence is 14 residues long. This CDR3 reads CASSITGNQETQYF. In nucleotides, the CDR3 is TGTGCTAGCAGCATTACAGGGAACCAAGAGACCCAGTACTTC. The variable domain in full, with the rest retrieved from reference TRBV7-7 and TRBJ2-5, is GAGVSQSPRYKVTKRGQDVTLRCDPISSHATLYWYQQALGQGPEFLTYFNYEAQPDKSGLPSDRFSAERPEGSISTLTIQRTEQRDSAMYRCASSITGNQETQYFGPGTRLLVL.

This rearrangement joins TRBV11-2 to TRBJ2-5, with D hard to call. V was trimmed by 5 bases and J by 5 bases, leaving 15 bases between them. The V gene's germline CDR1 is SGHAT and CDR2 FQNNGV. There are 14 residues in the CDR3. For the CDR3, the DNA is TGTGCCAGCAGCCAAGGACCAGGTCGGGAGACCCAGTACTTC. It codes for CASSQGPGRETQYF.

This clone was counted only a few times. V is TRBV19 and J is TRBJ1-1, with D perhaps matching TRBD1 (5 bases). The V gene's germline CDR1 is LNHDA and CDR2 SQIVND (reference sequence). V dropped 1 base and J dropped 7 bases, with 7 bases sitting between them. CDR3 length: 12 residues. The CDR3 is CASSIGQFEAFF. DNA for the CDR3: TGTGCCAGTAGTATAGGACAGTTTGAAGCTTTCTTT.

The DNA of the CDR3 is TGTGCCAGCAGCTTACTCGGGTACAATGAGCAGTTCTTC. This encodes CASSLLGYNEQFF. The rearrangement uses TRBV7-9 and TRBJ2-1; D ambiguous. The CDR3 has 13 residues. V lost 2 bases, J lost 4 bases, and 6 bases lay in between. Germline lookup yields CDR1 SEHNR and CDR2 FQNEAQ (reference sequence).

The chain is built from TRBV7-9 and TRBJ1-2, with D perhaps TRBD1 (6 bases). This CDR3 spans 15 amino acids. Germline CDR1 SEHNR, CDR2 FQNEAQ (reference sequence). Trimming took 4 bases from V and 4 from J, leaving 16 bases between them. CDR3 DNA: TGTGCCAGCAGCTCCTCCCCGGGACAACTCTATGGCTACACCTTC. Its translation: CASSSSPGQLYGYTF.

This rearrangement joins TRBV5-1 to TRBJ1-1, with 10 bases that match TRBD1. The J segment lost 1 base and the V segment lost 2 bases, leaving 2 bases of the junction unmatched. Germline values: CDR1 SGHRS, CDR2 YFSETQ. The CDR3 contains 15 residues. This CDR3 reads CASSLRTGGNTEAFF. CDR3 in DNA: TGCGCCAGCAGCTTAAGGACAGGGGGGAACACTGAAGCTTTCTTT. Drawing the rest from reference TRBV5-1 and TRBJ1-1, the complete variable domain is KAGVTQTPRYLIKTRGQQVTLSCSPISGHRSVSWYQQTPGQGLQFLFEYFSETQRNKGNFPGRFSGRQFSNSRSEMNVSTLELGDSALYLCASSLRTGGNTEAFFGQGTRLTVV.

The gene calls are TRBV7-8 and TRBJ1-2; 9 bases map to TRBD1. This CDR3 is 13 amino acids long. Per the germline V gene, CDR1 is SGHVS and CDR2 is FQNEAQ. V dropped 5 bases and J dropped 7; count of bases not matched to a gene: 5. The CDR3 region has the DNA TGTGCCAGCAGCCGGGACAGGGCGGCTGGCTACACCTTC. This encodes CASSRDRAAGYTF.

This sequence joins TRBV9 and TRBJ2-7; a possible D gene is TRBD2 (5 bases). Trimming shortened V by 0 bases and J by 4 bases, and 11 bases separated the two germline ends. Per germline, CDR1 SGDLS and CDR2 YYNGEE. The CDR3 runs 14 residues. The CDR3 region has the DNA TGTGCCAGCAGCGTAGGAGCGGTCCCTTACGAGCAGTACTTC. The encoded protein is CASSVGAVPYEQYF.

The rearrangement links TRBV5-6 to TRBJ2-3, with 13 bases matching TRBD2. Germline trimming cut 0 bases from V and 0 bases from J; bases unmatched to any gene: 7. CDR3 length: 19 amino acids. CDR1 SGHDT and CDR2 YYEEEE come from the germline V gene. The CDR3 DNA reads TGTGCCAGCAGCTTGGGGACTAGCGGGAGATCTTTTAGCACAGATACGCAGTATTTT. This sequence encodes CASSLGTSGRSFSTDTQYF.

The chain employs TRBV5-4 and TRBJ2-3, with 9 bases fitting TRBD2. The CDR3 runs to 16 residues. V shed 4 bases and J 6 bases; nucleotides not matched to a gene: 12. Germline-derived CDR1 and CDR2 are SGHNT and YYREEE (reference sequence). Written as DNA, the CDR3 is TGTGCCAGCAGCCAAGATATAGCGGGAGTTTGGGATACGCAGTATTTT. It is translated as CASSQDIAGVWDTQYF.

V gene TRBV5-1 combines with J gene TRBJ2-7; D gene uncertain. CDR1 SGHRS and CDR2 YFSETQ come from the germline V gene. The CDR3 is 16 amino acids. The germline V and J ends were trimmed by 0 bases and 3 bases, with 16 bases remaining between them. The CDR3 DNA follows: TGCGCCAGCAGCTTGGGGCCCCCTAACGCTATCTACGAGCAGTACTTC. Translation gives CASSLGPPNAIYEQYF.

This sequence joins TRBV6-5 and TRBJ2-7; no definite D call. With 6 bases removed from V and 2 bases from J, the gap between germline ends came to 11 bases. The CDR3 contains 13 residues. CDR1 MNHEY and CDR2 SVGAGI come from the germline V gene. The CDR3 region is CASRLAPAYEQYF. CDR3 coding DNA: TGTGCCAGCAGACTCGCCCCGGCCTACGAGCAGTACTTC.

The V gene is TRBV7-6, the J gene TRBJ1-4, with a weak D call TRBD1 (6 bases). Germline loops: CDR1 SGHVS, CDR2 FNYEAQ. V gave up 5 bases and J gave up 0 bases, with 13 bases separating them. The CDR3 extends over 16 amino acids. As DNA, the CDR3 is TGTGCCAGCAGCCGAGGACAGCCCGCAACTAATGAAAAACTGTTTTTT. It yields the protein CASSRGQPATNEKLFF. Full variable domain (missing parts from reference TRBV7-6 and TRBJ1-4): GAGVSQSPRYKVTKRGQDVALRCDPISGHVSLYWYRQALGQGPEFLTYFNYEAQQDKSGLPNDRFSAERPEGSISTLTIQRTEQRDSAMYRCASSRGQPATNEKLFFGSGTQLSVL.

The rearrangement uses TRBV2 and TRBJ1-5, with unresolved D. Looked up from germline, CDR1 is SNHLY and CDR2 is FYNNEI. This CDR3 has 16 amino acids. The V end lost 4 bases, the J end lost 0 bases, and 13 bases lay between the germline ends. The CDR3 reads CASSGLGLNSNQPQHF. For the CDR3, the DNA is TGTGCCAGCAGTGGTTTAGGGCTGAATAGCAATCAGCCCCAGCATTTT.

The J gene is TRBJ1-1, the V gene TRBV18; 7 nucleotides align to TRBD1. The CDR3 extends over 13 amino acids. Germline V gives CDR1 KGHSH, CDR2 LQKENI. With V trimmed by 4 bases and J by 3 bases, 2 bases remained unmatched. CDR3: CASSRGTDTEAFF. In DNA form, the CDR3 reads TGTGCCAGCTCACGCGGGACAGACACTGAAGCTTTCTTT.

The chain links TRBV19 to TRBJ2-1, with TRBD1 identical over 10 bases. The CDR3 sequence is 14 residues long. Germline CDR1 is LNHDA and CDR2 is SQIVND (reference sequence). V dropped 9 bases and J dropped 3; count of bases not matched to a gene: 5. CDR3 loop: CASRTGGFYNEQFF. In DNA, the CDR3 is TGTGCCAGCCGGACAGGGGGTTTCTACAATGAGCAGTTCTTC.

About this clone: The CDR3 ends on some other residue instead of the conserved phenylalanine or tryptophan, so this is likely a read error. The chain carries TRBV10-1 and TRBJ2-7; a possible D gene is TRBD2 (5 bases). The germline V gene encodes CDR1 WNHNN and CDR2 SYGVQD (reference sequence). V was clipped by 2 bases and J by 7 bases, with 12 bases between them. This CDR3 has 13 amino acids. CDR3 coding DNA: TGCGCCAGCAGTGAGACCCGGAGGCAGGAGCAGTACCTC. This encodes CASSETRRQEQYL.

The chain recombines TRBV18 with TRBJ1-1; D possibly corresponds to TRBD1 (6 bases). Between the trimmed V and J ends, which lost 2 bases and 1 base, there was a span of 8 bases. The CDR3 extends over 14 amino acids. Germline V CDR1 and CDR2: KGHSH, LQKENI. CDR3: CASSPGQSNTEAFF. CDR3 in DNA: TGTGCCAGCTCACCAGGACAGTCGAACACTGAAGCTTTCTTT.

This clone was observed a single time. The chain links TRBV2 to TRBJ1-2; unclear D gene. Germline loops: CDR1 SNHLY, CDR2 FYNNEI. This CDR3 is 14 amino acids long. V was clipped by 7 bases and J by 8 bases, with 20 bases between them. In DNA, the CDR3 is TGTGCCAGCAATGAGGGATCGGCGGGTAGGGGCTACACCTTC. Translated: CASNEGSAGRGYTF. The full variable domain, completed using reference TRBV2 and TRBJ1-2, is EPEVTQTPSHQVTQMGQEVILRCVPISNHLYFYWYRQILGQKVEFLVSFYNNEISEKSEIFDDQFSVERPDGSNFTLKIRSTKLEDSAMYFCASNEGSAGRGYTFGSGTRLTVV.

This chain connects TRBV6-4 to TRBJ2-1; D call uncertain. CDR1 and CDR2 (germline): MRHNA, SNTAGT. This CDR3 is 15 amino acids long. The germline V and J ends were trimmed by 2 bases and 8 bases, with 16 bases remaining between them. CDR3 residues: CASSDGARPSDEQFF. CDR3 nucleotides: TGTGCCAGCAGTGACGGTGCTAGGCCCTCCGATGAGCAGTTCTTC.

This chain uses TRBV5-6 with TRBJ2-7; 10 bases align to TRBD1. The CDR3 consists of 15 residues. Germline V gene lookup returns CDR1 SGHDT and CDR2 YYEEEE. With V trimmed by 4 bases and J by 1 base, 5 bases remained unmatched. The CDR3, as DNA: TGTGCCAGCAGCAACCAGGGACAGGGGTCCTACGAGCAGTACTTC. It translates to CASSNQGQGSYEQYF. Filled out from reference TRBV5-6 and TRBJ2-7, the complete variable domain reads DAGVTQSPTHLIKTRGQQVTLRCSPKSGHDTVSWYQQALGQGPQFIFQYYEEEERQRGNFPDRFSGHQFPNYSSELNVNALLLGDSALYLCASSNQGQGSYEQYFGPGTRLTVT.

The V and J genes are TRBV19 and TRBJ2-3; weak D call: TRBD1 (6 bases). The CDR3 contains 18 residues. Germline loops: CDR1 LNHDA, CDR2 SQIVND (reference sequence). The ends were cut back, 5 bases at V and 2 bases at J, with 23 bases in the middle. The CDR3 protein is CASSSGSTGAIHTDTQYF. CDR3 bases: TGTGCCAGTAGTTCGGGATCGACAGGAGCTATCCACACAGATACGCAGTATTTT.

The V gene is TRBV5-1, the J gene TRBJ2-7; 7 bases align to TRBD1. The length of the CDR3 is 14 residues. J lost 4 bases, V lost 0 bases, and 4 bases had no gene match. The germline gives CDR1 SGHRS, CDR2 YFSETQ. The CDR3, as DNA: TGCGCCAGCAGCTTGGGGACAGGAAAATACGAGCAGTACTTC. It is translated as CASSLGTGKYEQYF.

This clone was seen once. The chain is built from TRBV6-5 and TRBJ2-5; D may be TRBD1 or TRBD2 (5 bases each). Trimming removed 3 bases from V and 4 bases from J, with 9 bases in between. Germline loops: CDR1 MNHEY, CDR2 SVGAGI. The CDR3 spans 13 residues. Here the CDR3 DNA reads TGTGCCAGCAGTTATTTCGGGGCAGAGACCCAGTACTTC. As protein: CASSYFGAETQYF.

V and J are TRBV6-6 and TRBJ1-5; 7 bases are a match to TRBD1. Germline V gene lookup returns CDR1 MNHNY and CDR2 SVGAGI (reference sequence). J was trimmed by 0 bases and V by 5 bases; bases with no gene match: 7. The CDR3 has 16 amino acids. The CDR3 reads CASSVGTDYSNQPQHF. CDR3 in DNA: TGTGCCAGCAGTGTCGGGACAGACTATAGCAATCAGCCCCAGCATTTT.

The rearrangement links TRBV15 to TRBJ2-3; D gene ambiguous. The ends were cut back, 0 bases at V and 4 bases at J, with 5 bases in the middle. From germline, CDR1 is LNHNV and CDR2 YYDKDF (reference sequence). The CDR3 sequence is 13 residues long. The CDR3: CATSRDTADTQYF. In DNA, the CDR3 is TGTGCCACCAGCAGAGATACCGCAGATACGCAGTATTTT. The whole variable domain, filled in from reference TRBV15 and TRBJ2-3, reads DAMVIQNPRYQVTQFGKPVTLSCSQTLNHNVMYWYQQKSSQAPKLLFHYYDKDFNNEADTPDNFQSRRPNTSFCFLDIRSPGLGDTAMYLCATSRDTADTQYFGPGTRLTVL.

The chain combines TRBV29-1 with TRBJ2-7; D not certain. The germline CDR1 and CDR2 sequences are SQVTM and ANQGSEA. V lost 4 bases and J 1 base, leaving 8 bases between the germline ends. The CDR3 spans 12 residues. CDR3 sequence reads: CSVGSYSYEQYF. The CDR3 DNA reads as TGCAGCGTTGGGTCGTATTCCTACGAGCAGTACTTC.

The chain joins TRBV19 to TRBJ1-1; D is possibly TRBD1 (5 bases). The CDR3 has 13 amino acids. Germline V gives CDR1 LNHDA, CDR2 SQIVND (reference sequence). V was cut by 5 bases and J by 5 bases, with 12 bases left in between. This chain's CDR3 is CASSSGSPTEAFF. Here the CDR3 DNA reads TGTGCCAGTAGTTCAGGGAGCCCGACTGAAGCTTTCTTT. Supplemented by reference TRBV19 and TRBJ1-1, the full variable domain reads DGGITQSPKYLFRKEGQNVTLSCEQNLNHDAMYWYRQDPGQGLRLIYYSQIVNDFQKGDIAEGYSVSREKKESFPLTVTSAQKNPTAFYLCASSSGSPTEAFFGQGTRLTVV.

The chain links TRBV2 to TRBJ2-5; 7 bases agree with TRBD1. The CDR3 runs to 14 residues. CDR1 SNHLY and CDR2 FYNNEI come from the germline V gene. The junction had 6 bases not matched to a gene; V was cut back by 6 bases and J by 2 bases. The DNA of the CDR3 is TGTGCCAGCAGCTGGGACAGCACTCAAGAGACCCAGTACTTC. Its translation is CASSWDSTQETQYF. The complete variable domain, with remaining parts taken from reference TRBV2 and TRBJ2-5, reads EPEVTQTPSHQVTQMGQEVILRCVPISNHLYFYWYRQILGQKVEFLVSFYNNEISEKSEIFDDQFSVERPDGSNFTLKIRSTKLEDSAMYFCASSWDSTQETQYFGPGTRLLVL.